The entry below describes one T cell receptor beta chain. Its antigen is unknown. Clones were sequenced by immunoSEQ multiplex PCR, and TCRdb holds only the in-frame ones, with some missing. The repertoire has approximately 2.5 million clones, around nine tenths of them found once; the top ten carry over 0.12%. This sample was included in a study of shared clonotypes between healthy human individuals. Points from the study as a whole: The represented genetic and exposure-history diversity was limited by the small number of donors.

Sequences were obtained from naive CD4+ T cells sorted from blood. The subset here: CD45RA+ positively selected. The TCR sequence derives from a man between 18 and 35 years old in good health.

This CDR3 reads CASSSTGDGTYEQYF. CDR3 nucleotides: TGCGCCAGCAGCTCCACAGGGGATGGAACCTACGAGCAGTACTTC. The rearrangement links TRBV5-1 to TRBJ2-7, with 7 bases aligning to TRBD1. This CDR3 region has 15 residues. In germline, CDR1 is SGHRS, CDR2 YFSETQ. The V gene end was trimmed by 3 bases and the J gene end by 2 bases; junction bases not matched to a gene: 8.